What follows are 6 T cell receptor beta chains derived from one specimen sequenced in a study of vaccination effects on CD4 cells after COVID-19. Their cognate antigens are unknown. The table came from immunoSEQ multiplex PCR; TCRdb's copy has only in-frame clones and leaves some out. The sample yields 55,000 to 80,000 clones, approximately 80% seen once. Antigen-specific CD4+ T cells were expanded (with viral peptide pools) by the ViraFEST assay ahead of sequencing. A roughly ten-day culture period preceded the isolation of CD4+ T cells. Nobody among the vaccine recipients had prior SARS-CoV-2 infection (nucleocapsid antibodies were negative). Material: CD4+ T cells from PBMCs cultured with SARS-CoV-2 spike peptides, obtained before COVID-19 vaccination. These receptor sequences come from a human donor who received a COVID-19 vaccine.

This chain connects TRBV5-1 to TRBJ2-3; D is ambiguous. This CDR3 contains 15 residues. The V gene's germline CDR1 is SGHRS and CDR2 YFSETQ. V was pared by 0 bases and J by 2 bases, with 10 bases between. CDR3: CASSLVGGITDTQYF. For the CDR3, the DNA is TGCGCCAGCAGCTTGGTTGGCGGAATCACAGATACGCAGTATTTT.

In DNA, the CDR3 is TGTGCCACCAGTGATTTGCAAAGGGGTGGCTTGCCCTACGAGCAGTACGTC. Protein product: CATSDLQRGGLPYEQYV. V and J are TRBV24-1 and TRBJ2-7; maybe TRBD1 (5 bases). This CDR3 comprises 17 residues. Germline CDR1 KGHDR, CDR2 SFDVKD. V lost 0 bases and J 2 bases, leaving 16 bases between the germline ends.

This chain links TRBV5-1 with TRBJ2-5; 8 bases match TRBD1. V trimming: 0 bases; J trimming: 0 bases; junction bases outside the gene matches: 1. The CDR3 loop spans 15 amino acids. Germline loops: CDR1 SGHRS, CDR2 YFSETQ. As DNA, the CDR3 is TGCGCCAGCAGCTTGGGACAGGGGTACCAAGAGACCCAGTACTTC. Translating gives CASSLGQGYQETQYF.

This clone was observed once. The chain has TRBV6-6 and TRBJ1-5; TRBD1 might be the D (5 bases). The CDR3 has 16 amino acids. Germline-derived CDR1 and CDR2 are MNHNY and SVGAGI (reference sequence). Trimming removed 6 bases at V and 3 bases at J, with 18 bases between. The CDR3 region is CASSHRGGIDNQPQHF. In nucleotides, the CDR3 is TGTGCCAGCAGCCATCGGGGGGGGATAGACAATCAGCCCCAGCATTTT.

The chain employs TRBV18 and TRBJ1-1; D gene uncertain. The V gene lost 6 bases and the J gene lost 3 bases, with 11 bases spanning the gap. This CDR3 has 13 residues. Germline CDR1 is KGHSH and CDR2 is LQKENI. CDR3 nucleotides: TGTGCCAGCTCTTCGTCGGGAGACACTGAAGCTTTCTTT. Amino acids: CASSSSGDTEAFF. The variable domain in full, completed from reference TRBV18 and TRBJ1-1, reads NAGVMQNPRHLVRRRGQEARLRCSPMKGHSHVYWYRQLPEEGLKFMVYLQKENIIDESGMPKERFSAEFPKEGPSILRIQQVVRGDSAAYFCASSSSGDTEAFFGQGTRLTVV.

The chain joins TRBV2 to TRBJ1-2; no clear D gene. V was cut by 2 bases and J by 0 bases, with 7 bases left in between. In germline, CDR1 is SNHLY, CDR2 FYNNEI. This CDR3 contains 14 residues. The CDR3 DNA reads TGTGCCAGCAGTGAAACGGTGACTAACTATGGCTACACCTTC. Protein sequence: CASSETVTNYGYTF.